Sequencing of this T cell receptor (beta chain) was carried out in a study of monozygotic twins with inflammatory bowel disease. General study points: Cells of different T cell subtypes could not be told apart. Support was lacking for any single strong IBD-associated signal or clonotype.

Germline V gene lookup returns CDR1 SGHRS and CDR2 YFSETQ. This CDR3 is 16 amino acids long. Concerning this clonotype itself: Its antigen is unidentified.

TCRdb derives one entry per CDR3 protein from the 5' RACE reads, leaving out DNA. This sample carries around 410,000 distinct CDR3 sequences, with about 2.3% going to the ten biggest clones. V is TRBV5-1 and J is TRBJ2-1; TCRdb's D call, TRBD1, is unchecked because there is no DNA. Material for sequencing was blood. This TCR was sampled from a human donor with ulcerative colitis or Crohn's disease, or a healthy co-twin of an affected twin (not recorded which). CDR3 region: CASSLAGGLKHNEQFF.